The 7 T cell receptor beta chains presented below share a single source sample, sequenced in a study of T cell clonotyping in hematopoietic cell transplantation (dated by TCRdb to 2020 to 2022). Library preparation was by the immunoSEQ multiplex PCR assay. TCRdb limited this immuneACCESS table to in-frame rearrangements with V and J called. A share of clones is missing; checked studies link under half to unresolved V genes, and the rest is unexplained. This sample has 5,500 to 7,500 clones in its table, and roughly nine tenths of those were observed once. The ten top clones hold about 14% of the sample. What this sample's time point label stands for: 180 days after allo-HCT. This material consisted of peripheral blood mononuclear cells, taken 180 days after allogeneic stem cell transplant. The receptors originated from a female patient aged 50 to 65 who had an allogeneic stem cell transplant from an unrelated donor, so the T cells may come from the graft donor. Some clones in this sample may be carry-over from other donors' samples.

The chain links TRBV7-3 to TRBJ1-1, with D unclear. The CDR3 contains 13 residues. Per germline, CDR1 SGHTA and CDR2 FQGTGA. Trimming cost V 4 bases and J 4 bases, with 10 bases left between them. In nucleotides, the CDR3 is TGTGCCAGCAGCTCCACTCACGGCACTGAAGCTTTCTTT. Its protein is CASSSTHGTEAFF.

V is TRBV19 and J is TRBJ1-6; TRBD1 might be the D (6 bases). Trimming pared 3 bases from V and 8 bases from J, leaving 11 bases between. The CDR3 runs to 14 residues. Germline loops: CDR1 LNHDA, CDR2 SQIVND (reference sequence). The CDR3 is CASSIRTAYSPLHF. CDR3 sequence (DNA): TGTGCCAGTAGTATCAGGACAGCATATTCACCCCTCCACTTT.

The genes are TRBV6-5 and TRBJ2-2, with 8 nucleotides matching TRBD1. This CDR3 region has 14 residues. CDR1 and CDR2 (germline): MNHEY, SVGAGI. Losses at the gene ends were 4 bases for V and 6 bases for J; bases not matched to a gene: 4. This CDR3 reads CASSSWDRPGELFF. CDR3 DNA: TGTGCCAGCAGTTCTTGGGACAGGCCCGGGGAGCTGTTTTTT.

The genes are TRBV27 and TRBJ2-5; D is ambiguous. From germline, CDR1 is MNHEY and CDR2 SMNVEV (reference sequence). The CDR3 is 15 amino acids. Deletions cut 1 base from V and 1 base from J, with 10 bases between. The CDR3 sequence: CASSLFALPQETQYF. The CDR3 coding sequence is TGTGCCAGCAGTTTATTCGCTCTTCCCCAAGAGACCCAGTACTTC.

V usage is TRBV2 and J usage is TRBJ2-1, with 7 bases fitting TRBD2. The V gene's germline CDR1 is SNHLY and CDR2 FYNNEI. There are 14 residues in the CDR3. J lost 7 bases, V lost 8 bases, and 11 bases had no gene match. CDR3 sequence (DNA): TGTGCCAGCTTAGACCCGGGACTACAGAATGAGCAGTTCTTC. Its protein is CASLDPGLQNEQFF. Based on the CDR3 plus reference TRBV2 and TRBJ2-1, the full variable domain is EPEVTQTPSHQVTQMGQEVILRCVPISNHLYFYWYRQILGQKVEFLVSFYNNEISEKSEIFDDQFSVERPDGSNFTLKIRSTKLEDSAMYFCASLDPGLQNEQFFGPGTRLTVL.

On this clone itself: The CDR3 does not end in the conserved phenylalanine or tryptophan, so this is likely a read error. The chain joins TRBV6-1 to TRBJ1-6; TRBD1 is a possible D gene (5 bases). Germline-derived CDR1 and CDR2 are MNHNS and SASEGT. The CDR3 runs 16 residues. Between the trimmed V and J ends, which lost 1 base and 0 bases, there was a span of 7 bases. Here the CDR3 reads CASSEDRSSYNSPLHY. In DNA, the CDR3 is TGTGCCAGCAGTGAAGACAGGAGCTCCTATAATTCACCCCTCCACTAT.

The V gene is TRBV29-1, the J gene TRBJ1-1; D ambiguous. Germline CDR1 reads SQVTM; CDR2 reads ANQGSEA. This CDR3 comprises 11 residues. V was cut by 6 bases and J by 10 bases, with 15 bases left in between. The CDR3 loop reads CSVDKEKGAFF. DNA for the CDR3: TGCAGCGTCGATAAAGAGAAGGGAGCTTTCTTT.